The entry that follows covers one T cell receptor (beta chain) sequence. Its antigen remains unidentified. Per-base qualities were not stored, and no clone one base away is much larger. The sample originates from a study of control samples from healthy donors and cancer patients (dated by TCRdb to about 2020). Library preparation was by the immunoSEQ multiplex PCR assay. TCRdb took over this immuneACCESS table, retaining in-frame rearrangements with V and J assigned. Such tables are incomplete; in checked studies, under half of the missing clones stem from an unresolved V gene, and the remainder is unexplained. The sample table contains 110,000 to 150,000 clones; only one count was recorded for under 95% of them. Clones ranked in the top ten supply 5.5% to 7.5% of the sample. Trimming takes 0 bases off V and 6 bases off J; junction bases not matched to a gene: 6. Including cysteine and phenylalanine, the CDR3 has 16 amino acids. The sequence is cut down to CDR3 DNA, 48 bases in frame from base 1. CDR1 and CDR2 (SGHTA, FQGTGA) derive from the germline V gene.

The chain is made from TRBV7-3 and TRBJ1-4, and TRBD1 matches 8 of the central bases. Sequencing was done on a sample of blood. This sequence originates from a man in his late teens or twenties in good health. The CDR3 reads as follows: CASSLTSWTGYEKLFF. The DNA sequence reads TGTGCCAGCAGCTTAACCTCCTGGACAGGGTATGAAAAACTGTTTTTT.